The source of this T cell receptor (beta chain) is a study of T cell repertoires in cytomegalovirus infection. Study as a whole: CMV infection plus the matching HLA type was flagged by public TCR beta signatures. Study findings and constraints: Ex vivo, HLA-C-restricted CMV-specific TCR beta clonotypes prevailed over the rest of the response.

TCRdb used MiXCR to reprocess the reads, holding one entry per CDR3 protein. The table lists about 740,000 distinct CDR3 sequences, approximately 40% of them singletons. Many counts were recorded for this clonotype. What it binds is unknown. After removal of 1 base from V and 7 bases from J, the junction contained 10 bases not matched to a gene. CDR1 and CDR2 from the germline V gene are SGHVS and FNYEAQ. There are 17 residues in the CDR3. Sequencing was done on a sample of PBMCs. The sequence was collected from a human donor in good health (CMV status not recorded). Some clones in this sample may be carry-over from other donors' samples. The chain couples TRBV7-6 to TRBJ1-6; 7 bases agree with TRBD1. CDR3 nucleotides: TGTGCCAGCAGCTTAGATAGGGGGGACAGTAGGAATTCACCCCTCCACTTT. It yields the protein CASSLDRGDSRNSPLHF.